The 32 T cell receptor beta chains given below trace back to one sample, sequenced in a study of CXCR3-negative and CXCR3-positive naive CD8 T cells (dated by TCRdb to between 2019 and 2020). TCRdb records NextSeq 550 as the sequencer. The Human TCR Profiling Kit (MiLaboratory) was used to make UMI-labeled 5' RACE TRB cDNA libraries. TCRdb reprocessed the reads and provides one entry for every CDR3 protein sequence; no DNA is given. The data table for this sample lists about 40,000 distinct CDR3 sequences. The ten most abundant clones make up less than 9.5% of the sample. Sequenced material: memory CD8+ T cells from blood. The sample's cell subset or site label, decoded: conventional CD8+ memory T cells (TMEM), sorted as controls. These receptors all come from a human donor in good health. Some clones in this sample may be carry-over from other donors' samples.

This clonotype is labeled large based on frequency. The CDR3 loop is CASRIRGSHNEQFF. The rearrangement links TRBV2 to TRBJ2-1; TCRdb calls TRBD1, which cannot be checked without DNA. The V gene's germline CDR1 is SNHLY and CDR2 FYNNEI. This CDR3 has 14 amino acids. Combining the CDR3 with reference TRBV2 and TRBJ2-1 gives the whole variable domain EPEVTQTPSHQVTQMGQEVILRCVPISNHLYFYWYRQILGQKVEFLVSFYNNEISEKSEIFDDQFSVERPDGSNFTLKIRSTKLEDSAMYFCASRIRGSHNEQFFGPGTRLTVL.

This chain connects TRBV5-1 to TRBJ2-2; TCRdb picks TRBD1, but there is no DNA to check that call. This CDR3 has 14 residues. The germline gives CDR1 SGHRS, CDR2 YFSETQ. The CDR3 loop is CASRAGDHTGELFF.

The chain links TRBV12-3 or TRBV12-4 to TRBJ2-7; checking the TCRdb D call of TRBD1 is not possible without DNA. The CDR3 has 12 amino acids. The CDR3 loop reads CASSLGGNEQYF.

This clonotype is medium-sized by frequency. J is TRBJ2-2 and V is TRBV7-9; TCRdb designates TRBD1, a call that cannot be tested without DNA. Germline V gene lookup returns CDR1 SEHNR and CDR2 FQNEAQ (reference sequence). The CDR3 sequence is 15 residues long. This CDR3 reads CASSAFPLNTGELFF.

The CDR3 protein is CASSLPGTYEQYF. The chain has TRBV28 and TRBJ2-7; TCRdb designates TRBD1, a call that cannot be tested without DNA. This CDR3 is 13 amino acids long. Germline CDR1 MDHEN, CDR2 SYDVKM.

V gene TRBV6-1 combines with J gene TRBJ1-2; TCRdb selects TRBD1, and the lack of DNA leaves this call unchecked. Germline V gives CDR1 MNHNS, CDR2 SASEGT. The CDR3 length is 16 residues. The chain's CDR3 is CASSGNGGLANYGYTF.

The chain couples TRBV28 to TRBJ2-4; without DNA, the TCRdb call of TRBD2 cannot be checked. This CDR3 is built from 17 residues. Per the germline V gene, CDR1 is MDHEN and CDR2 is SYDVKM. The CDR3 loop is CASSNPASLSAKNIQYF.

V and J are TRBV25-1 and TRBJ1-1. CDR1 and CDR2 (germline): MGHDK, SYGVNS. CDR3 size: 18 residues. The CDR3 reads CASSEILRKCRLNTEAFF.

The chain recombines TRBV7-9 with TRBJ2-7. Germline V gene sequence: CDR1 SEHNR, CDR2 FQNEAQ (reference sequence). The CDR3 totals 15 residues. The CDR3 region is CASIPTAEASYEQYF.

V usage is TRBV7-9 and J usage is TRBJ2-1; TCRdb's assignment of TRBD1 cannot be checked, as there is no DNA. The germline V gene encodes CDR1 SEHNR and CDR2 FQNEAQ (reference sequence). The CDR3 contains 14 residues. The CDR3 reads CASSWLTGGNEQFF.

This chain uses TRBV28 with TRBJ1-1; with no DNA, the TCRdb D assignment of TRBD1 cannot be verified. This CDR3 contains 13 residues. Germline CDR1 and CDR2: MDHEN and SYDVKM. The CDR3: CASSAQGVGEAFF. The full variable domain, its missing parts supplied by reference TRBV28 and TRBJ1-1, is DVKVTQSSRYLVKRTGEKVFLECVQDMDHENMFWYRQDPGLGLRLIYFSYDVKMKEKGDIPEGYSVSREKKERFSLILESASTNQTSMYLCASSAQGVGEAFFGQGTRLTVV.

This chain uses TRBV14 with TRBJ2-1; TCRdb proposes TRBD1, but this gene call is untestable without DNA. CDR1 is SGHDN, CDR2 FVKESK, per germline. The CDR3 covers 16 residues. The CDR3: CASSQGQGKGYNEQFF.

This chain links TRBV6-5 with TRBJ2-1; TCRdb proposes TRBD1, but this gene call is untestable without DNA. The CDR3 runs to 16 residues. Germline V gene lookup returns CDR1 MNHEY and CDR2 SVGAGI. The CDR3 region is CASRYAPSSPDNEQFF.

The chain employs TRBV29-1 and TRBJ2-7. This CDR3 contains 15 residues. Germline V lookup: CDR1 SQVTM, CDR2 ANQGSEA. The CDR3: CSVETLGQGPYEQYF.

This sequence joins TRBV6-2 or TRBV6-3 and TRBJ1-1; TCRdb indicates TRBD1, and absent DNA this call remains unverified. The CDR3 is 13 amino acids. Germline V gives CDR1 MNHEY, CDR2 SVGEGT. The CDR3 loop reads CASRDRGETEAFF.

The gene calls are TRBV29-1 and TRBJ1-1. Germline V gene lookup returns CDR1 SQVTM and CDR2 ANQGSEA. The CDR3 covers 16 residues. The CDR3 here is CSVLRVPPLPNTEAFF.

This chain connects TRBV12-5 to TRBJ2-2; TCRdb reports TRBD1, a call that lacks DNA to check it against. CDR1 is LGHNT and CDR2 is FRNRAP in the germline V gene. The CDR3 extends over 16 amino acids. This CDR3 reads CASGLALQGWAGELFF.

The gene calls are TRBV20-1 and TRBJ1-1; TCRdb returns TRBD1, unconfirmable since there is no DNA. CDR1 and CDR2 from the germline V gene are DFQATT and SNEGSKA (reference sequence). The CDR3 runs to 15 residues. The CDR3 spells CSARDLQGVGTEAFF.

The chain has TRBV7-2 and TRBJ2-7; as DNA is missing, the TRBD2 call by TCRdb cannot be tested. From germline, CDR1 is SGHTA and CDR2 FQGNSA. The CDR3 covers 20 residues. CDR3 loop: CASSPLAGGPLNPSYYEQYF.

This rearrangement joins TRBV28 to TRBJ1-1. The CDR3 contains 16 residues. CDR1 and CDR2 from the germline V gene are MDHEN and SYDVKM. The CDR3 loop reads CASSLGVRELNTEAFF. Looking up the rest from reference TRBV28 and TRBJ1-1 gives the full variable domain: DVKVTQSSRYLVKRTGEKVFLECVQDMDHENMFWYRQDPGLGLRLIYFSYDVKMKEKGDIPEGYSVSREKKERFSLILESASTNQTSMYLCASSLGVRELNTEAFFGQGTRLTVV.

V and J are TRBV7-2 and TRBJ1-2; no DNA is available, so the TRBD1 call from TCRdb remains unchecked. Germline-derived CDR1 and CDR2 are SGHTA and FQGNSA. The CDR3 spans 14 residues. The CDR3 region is CASSAITGVYGYTF.

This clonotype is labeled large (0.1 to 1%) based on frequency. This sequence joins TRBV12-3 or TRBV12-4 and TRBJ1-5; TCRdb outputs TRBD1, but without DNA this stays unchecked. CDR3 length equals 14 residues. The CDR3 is CASSWRQGEQPQHF.

CDR3 loop: CASHPRESYNEQFF. The chain couples TRBV7-9 to TRBJ2-1; the D call from TCRdb, TRBD1, cannot be confirmed without DNA. Germline CDR1 and CDR2: SEHNR and FQNEAQ (reference sequence). The CDR3 has 14 amino acids. Variable domain in full (rest from reference TRBV7-9 and TRBJ2-1): DTGVSQNPRHKITKRGQNVTFRCDPISEHNRLYWYRQTLGQGPEFLTYFQNEAQLEKSRLLSDRFSAERPKGSFSTLEIQRTEQGDSAMYLCASHPRESYNEQFFGPGTRLTVL.

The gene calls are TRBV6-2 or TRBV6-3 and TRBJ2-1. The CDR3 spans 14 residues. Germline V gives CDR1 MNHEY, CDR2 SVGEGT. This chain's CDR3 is CASSLGTSYNEQFF.

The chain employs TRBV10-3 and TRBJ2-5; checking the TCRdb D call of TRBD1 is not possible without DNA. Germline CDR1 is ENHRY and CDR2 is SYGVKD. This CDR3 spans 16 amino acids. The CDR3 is CAISDGKGANQETQYF.

The CDR3: CSANLGDYEQFF. V gene TRBV20-1 combines with J gene TRBJ2-1; TCRdb selects TRBD1, and the lack of DNA leaves this call unchecked. This CDR3 has 12 amino acids. CDR1 is DFQATT and CDR2 is SNEGSKA in the germline V gene (reference sequence).

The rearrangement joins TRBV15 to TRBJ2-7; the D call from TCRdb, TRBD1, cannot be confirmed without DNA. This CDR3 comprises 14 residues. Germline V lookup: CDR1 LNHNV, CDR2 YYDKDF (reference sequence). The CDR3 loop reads CATSRDRGVREQYF.

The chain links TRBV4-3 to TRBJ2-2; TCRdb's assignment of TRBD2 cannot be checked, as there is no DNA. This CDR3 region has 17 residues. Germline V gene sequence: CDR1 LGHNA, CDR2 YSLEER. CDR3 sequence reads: CASSQEVVAGHTGELFF.

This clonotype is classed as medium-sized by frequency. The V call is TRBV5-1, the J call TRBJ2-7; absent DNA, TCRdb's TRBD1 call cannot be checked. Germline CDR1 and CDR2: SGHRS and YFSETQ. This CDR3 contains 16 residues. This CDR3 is CASSGWTGRGLYEQYF.

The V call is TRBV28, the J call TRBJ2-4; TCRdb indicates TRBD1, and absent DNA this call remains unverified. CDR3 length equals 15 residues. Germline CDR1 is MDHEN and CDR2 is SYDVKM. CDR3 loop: CASRETGLAKNIQYF.

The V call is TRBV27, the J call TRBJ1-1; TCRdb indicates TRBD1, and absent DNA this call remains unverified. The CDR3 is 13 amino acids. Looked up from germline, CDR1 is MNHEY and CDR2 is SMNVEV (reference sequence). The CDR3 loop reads CASSLSGRTEAFF.

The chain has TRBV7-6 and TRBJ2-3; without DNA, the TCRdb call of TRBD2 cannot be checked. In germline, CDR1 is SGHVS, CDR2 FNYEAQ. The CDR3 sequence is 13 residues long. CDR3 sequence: CASSRGPPDTQYF.